The following is a TCR beta chain sequence with its context. Its antigen is currently unknown. Germline V gene lookup returns CDR1 SGHTA and CDR2 FQGNSA. J was trimmed by 14 bases and V by 1 base; bases with no gene match: 14. This CDR3 is 15 amino acids long. The protocol was immunoSEQ multiplex PCR, while the TCRdb copy is restricted to in-frame clones and leaves out a portion. In the table there are tens of thousands of clones, nearly 90% of which are singletons. This specimen comes from a study of OX40 agonist ivuxolimab in advanced cancers. Notes on the study in general: Averaging showed that CD8+ T cells had more expanded clones than CD4+ did. At 0.1 to 3.0 mg/kg, clonal expansion of CD4+ and CD8+ blood T cells had occurred by week 6.

The rearrangement links TRBV7-2 to TRBJ1-2; TRBD1 matches at 9 bases. The clonotype was recovered from an adult with an advanced solid tumor such as melanoma, head and neck, liver or kidney cancer. Sample: CD4+ or CD8+ T cells sorted from blood, taken in a trial of the OX40 agonist ivuxolimab. CDR3 in DNA: TGTGCCAGCAGCTTAGATAGGGGGAAACAGGGGGCAGGGACCTTC. Its protein is CASSLDRGKQGAGTF.